This T cell receptor (beta chain) was observed in a study of T cell responses to AZD1222 COVID-19 vaccine. TCRdb keeps only in-frame clones here, not all; method: immunoSEQ multiplex PCR. Of some 150,000 clones listed, around 86% were seen once; the top ten hold approximately 4%. Trimming cost V 6 bases and J 2 bases, with 19 bases left between them. CDR1 MDHEN and CDR2 SYDVKM come from the germline V gene. The length of the CDR3 is 16 residues. This clonotype originated in an adult in good health. Sequences were derived from peripheral blood, sampled on day 0 of MenACWY control vaccination. The chain links TRBV28 to TRBJ1-1, with D perhaps matching TRBD1 (5 bases). The CDR3 bases are TGTGCCAGCAGGCACGCGGCGGGGGACCTTAACACTGAAGCTTTCTTT. Its translation is CASRHAAGDLNTEAFF.